Below, 2 T cell receptor beta chains from the same sample are listed, as sequenced in a study of CD8+ T cells in alopecia areata. Isolated RNA was reverse transcribed into cDNA used as the sequencing template. TCRdb's table, derived via immunoSEQ multiplex PCR, lists solely in-frame clones and lacks some. The sample has some 170,000 clones, about 70% seen once; the top ten hold 9.5% to 12%. Specimen: CD8+ T cells sorted from blood, collected at week 0. Receptors originate from a human donor with alopecia areata.

CDR3 in amino acids: CASSSVHYEQYF. The DNA for the CDR3 is TGTGCCAGCAGCTCCGTCCACTACGAGCAGTACTTC. V is TRBV5-6 and J is TRBJ2-7, with D unresolved. Germline V CDR1 and CDR2: SGHDT, YYEEEE. The CDR3 runs 12 residues. Trimming pared 3 bases from V and 3 bases from J, leaving 7 bases between.

The V gene is TRBV5-6, the J gene TRBJ2-7; TRBD1 aligns across 9 bases. J lost 4 bases, V lost 4 bases, and 6 bases had no gene match. The germline V gene encodes CDR1 SGHDT and CDR2 YYEEEE. The CDR3 covers 14 residues. This chain's CDR3 is CASSLGTGLYEQYF. CDR3 bases: TGTGCCAGCAGCCTAGGGACAGGGTTGTACGAGCAGTACTTC.